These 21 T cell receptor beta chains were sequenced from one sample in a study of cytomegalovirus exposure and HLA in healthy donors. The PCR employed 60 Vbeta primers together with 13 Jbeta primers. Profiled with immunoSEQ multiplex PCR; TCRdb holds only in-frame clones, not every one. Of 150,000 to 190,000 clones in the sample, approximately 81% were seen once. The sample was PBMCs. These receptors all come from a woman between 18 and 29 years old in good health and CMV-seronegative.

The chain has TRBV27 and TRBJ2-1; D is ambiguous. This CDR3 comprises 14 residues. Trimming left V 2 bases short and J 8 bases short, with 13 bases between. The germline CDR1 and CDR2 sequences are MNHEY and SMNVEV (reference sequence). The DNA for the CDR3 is TGTGCCAGCAGTTTACTCGGTCTCCGGTATGAGCAGTTCTTC. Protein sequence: CASSLLGLRYEQFF.

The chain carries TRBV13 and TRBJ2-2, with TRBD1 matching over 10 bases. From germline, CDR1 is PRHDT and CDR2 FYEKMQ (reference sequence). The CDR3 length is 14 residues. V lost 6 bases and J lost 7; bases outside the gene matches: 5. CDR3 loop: CASRPGQGLGELFF. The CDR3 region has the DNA TGTGCCAGCAGACCGGGACAGGGGCTCGGGGAGCTGTTTTTT.

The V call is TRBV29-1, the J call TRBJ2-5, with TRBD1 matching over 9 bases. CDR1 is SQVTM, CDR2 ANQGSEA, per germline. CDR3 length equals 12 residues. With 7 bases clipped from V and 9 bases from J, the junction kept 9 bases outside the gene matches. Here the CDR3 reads CSAGGQGTAQYF. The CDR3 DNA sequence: TGCAGCGCCGGGGGACAGGGTACGGCCCAGTACTTC.

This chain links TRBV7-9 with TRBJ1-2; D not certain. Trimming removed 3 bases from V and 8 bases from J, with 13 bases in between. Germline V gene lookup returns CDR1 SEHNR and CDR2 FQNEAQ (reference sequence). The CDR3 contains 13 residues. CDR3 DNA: TGTGCCAGCAGCTTTGAAGTGCCCCGGGGCTACACCTTC. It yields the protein CASSFEVPRGYTF. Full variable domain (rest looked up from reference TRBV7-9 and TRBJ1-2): DTGVSQNPRHKITKRGQNVTFRCDPISEHNRLYWYRQTLGQGPEFLTYFQNEAQLEKSRLLSDRFSAERPKGSFSTLEIQRTEQGDSAMYLCASSFEVPRGYTFGSGTRLTVV.

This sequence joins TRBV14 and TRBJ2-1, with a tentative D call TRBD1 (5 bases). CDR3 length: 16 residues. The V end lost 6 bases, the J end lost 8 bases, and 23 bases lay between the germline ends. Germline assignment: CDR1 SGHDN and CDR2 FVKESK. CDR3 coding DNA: TGTGCCAGCAGTAAAGGGTCGGCTAGTTGGGGCGATGAGCAGTTCTTC. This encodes CASSKGSASWGDEQFF.

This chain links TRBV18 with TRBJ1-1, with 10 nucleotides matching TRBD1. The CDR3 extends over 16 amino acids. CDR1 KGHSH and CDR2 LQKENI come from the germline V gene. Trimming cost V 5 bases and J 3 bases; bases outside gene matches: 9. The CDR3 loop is CASSSDRGVGDTEAFF. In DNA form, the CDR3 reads TGTGCCAGCTCATCGGACAGGGGGGTCGGTGACACTGAAGCTTTCTTT. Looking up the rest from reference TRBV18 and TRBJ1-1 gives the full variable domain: NAGVMQNPRHLVRRRGQEARLRCSPMKGHSHVYWYRQLPEEGLKFMVYLQKENIIDESGMPKERFSAEFPKEGPSILRIQQVVRGDSAAYFCASSSDRGVGDTEAFFGQGTRLTVV.

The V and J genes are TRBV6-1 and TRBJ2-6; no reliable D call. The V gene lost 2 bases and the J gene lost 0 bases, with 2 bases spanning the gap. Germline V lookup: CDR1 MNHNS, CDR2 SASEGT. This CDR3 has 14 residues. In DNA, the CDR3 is TGTGCCAGCAGTGAACTCTCTGGGGCCAACGTCCTGACTTTC. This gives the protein CASSELSGANVLTF.

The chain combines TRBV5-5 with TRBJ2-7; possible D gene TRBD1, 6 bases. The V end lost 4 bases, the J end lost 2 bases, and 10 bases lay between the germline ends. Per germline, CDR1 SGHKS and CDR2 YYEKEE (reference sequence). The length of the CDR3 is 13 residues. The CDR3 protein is CASSRGTAYEQYF. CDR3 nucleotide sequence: TGTGCCAGCAGCAGGGGGACGGCCTACGAGCAGTACTTC.

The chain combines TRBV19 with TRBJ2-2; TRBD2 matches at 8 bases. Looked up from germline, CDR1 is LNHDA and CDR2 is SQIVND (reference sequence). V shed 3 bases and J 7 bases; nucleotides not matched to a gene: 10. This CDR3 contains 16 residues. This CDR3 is CASSIRPGTRSGELFF. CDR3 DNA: TGTGCCAGTAGTATCCGCCCCGGGACTAGGAGCGGGGAGCTGTTTTTT.

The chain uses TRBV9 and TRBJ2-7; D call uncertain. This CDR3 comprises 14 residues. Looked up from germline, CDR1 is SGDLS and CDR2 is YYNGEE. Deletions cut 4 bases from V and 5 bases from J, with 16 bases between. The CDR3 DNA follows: TGTGCCAGCAGCCCATCCAGCCGACTTAACGAGCAGTACTTC. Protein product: CASSPSSRLNEQYF.

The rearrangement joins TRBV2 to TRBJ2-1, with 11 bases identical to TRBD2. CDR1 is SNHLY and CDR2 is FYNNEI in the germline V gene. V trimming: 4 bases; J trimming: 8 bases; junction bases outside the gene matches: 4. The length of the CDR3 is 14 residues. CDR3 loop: CASSGLAGGHEQFF. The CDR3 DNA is TGTGCCAGCAGTGGCCTAGCGGGGGGCCATGAGCAGTTCTTC.

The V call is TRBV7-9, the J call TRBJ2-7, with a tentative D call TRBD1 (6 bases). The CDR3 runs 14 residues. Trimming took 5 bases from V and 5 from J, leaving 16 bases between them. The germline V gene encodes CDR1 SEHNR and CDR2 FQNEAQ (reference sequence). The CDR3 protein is CASSADRPANEQYF. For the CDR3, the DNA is TGTGCCAGCAGCGCGGACAGACCAGCCAACGAGCAGTACTTC.

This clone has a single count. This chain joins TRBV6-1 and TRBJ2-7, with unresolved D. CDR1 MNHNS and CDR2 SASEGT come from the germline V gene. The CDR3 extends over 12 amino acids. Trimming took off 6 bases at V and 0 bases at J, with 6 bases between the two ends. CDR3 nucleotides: TGTGCCAGCAGCGTCCCCTCCTACGAGCAGTACTTC. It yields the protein CASSVPSYEQYF.

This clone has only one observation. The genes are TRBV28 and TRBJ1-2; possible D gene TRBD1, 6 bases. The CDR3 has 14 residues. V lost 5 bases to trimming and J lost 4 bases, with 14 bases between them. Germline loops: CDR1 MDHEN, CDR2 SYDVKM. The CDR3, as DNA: TGTGCCAGCAGTACGCCCGGACAGTTCTATGGCTACACCTTC. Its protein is CASSTPGQFYGYTF.

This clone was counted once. In DNA form, the CDR3 reads TGTGCCACGACACAGTACAATGAGCAGTTCTTC. Translation gives CATTQYNEQFF. This rearrangement joins TRBV10-3 to TRBJ2-1, with D unresolved. V was shortened by 10 bases and J by 4 bases, with 8 bases between the two germline ends. Germline loops: CDR1 ENHRY, CDR2 SYGVKD. This CDR3 comprises 11 residues.

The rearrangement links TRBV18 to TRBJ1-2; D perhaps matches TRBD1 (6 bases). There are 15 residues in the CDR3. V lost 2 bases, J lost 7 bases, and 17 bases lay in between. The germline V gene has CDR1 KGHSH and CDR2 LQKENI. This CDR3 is CASSPTPAGEGGYTF. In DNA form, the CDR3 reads TGTGCCAGCTCACCAACCCCGGCAGGGGAGGGTGGCTACACCTTC.

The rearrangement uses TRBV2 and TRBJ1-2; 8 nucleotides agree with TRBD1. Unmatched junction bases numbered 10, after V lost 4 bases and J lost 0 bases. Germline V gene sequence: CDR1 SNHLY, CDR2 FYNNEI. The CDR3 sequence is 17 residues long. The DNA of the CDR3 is TGTGCCAGCAGTGCGTCGACAGGGGAGCTACCTAACTATGGCTACACCTTC. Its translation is CASSASTGELPNYGYTF.

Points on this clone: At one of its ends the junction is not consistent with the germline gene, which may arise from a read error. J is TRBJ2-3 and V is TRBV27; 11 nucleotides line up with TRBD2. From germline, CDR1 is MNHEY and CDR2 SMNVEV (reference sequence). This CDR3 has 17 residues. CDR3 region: CASSLSLAGGRTNTQYF. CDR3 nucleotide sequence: TGTGCCAGCAGTTTATCGCTAGCGGGAGGACGCACAAATACGCAGTATTTT.

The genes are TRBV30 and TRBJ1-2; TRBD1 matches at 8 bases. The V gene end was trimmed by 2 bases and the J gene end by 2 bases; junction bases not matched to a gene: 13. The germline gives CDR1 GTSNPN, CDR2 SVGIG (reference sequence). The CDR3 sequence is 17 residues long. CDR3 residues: CAWSSLGGRGRNYGYTF. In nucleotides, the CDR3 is TGTGCCTGGAGTTCGCTAGGTGGCAGGGGGCGCAACTATGGCTACACCTTC.

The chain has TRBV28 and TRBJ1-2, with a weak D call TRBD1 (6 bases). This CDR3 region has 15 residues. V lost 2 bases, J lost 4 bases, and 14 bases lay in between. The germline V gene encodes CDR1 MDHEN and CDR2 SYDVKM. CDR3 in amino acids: CASSLAGARSYGYTF. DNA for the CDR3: TGTGCCAGCAGTTTAGCAGGGGCCCGAAGCTATGGCTACACCTTC.

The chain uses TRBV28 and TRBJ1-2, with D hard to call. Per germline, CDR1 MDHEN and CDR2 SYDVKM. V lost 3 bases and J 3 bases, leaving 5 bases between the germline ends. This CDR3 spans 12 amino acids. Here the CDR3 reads CASSLLDYGYTF. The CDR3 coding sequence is TGTGCCAGCAGTTTGTTAGACTATGGCTACACCTTC.